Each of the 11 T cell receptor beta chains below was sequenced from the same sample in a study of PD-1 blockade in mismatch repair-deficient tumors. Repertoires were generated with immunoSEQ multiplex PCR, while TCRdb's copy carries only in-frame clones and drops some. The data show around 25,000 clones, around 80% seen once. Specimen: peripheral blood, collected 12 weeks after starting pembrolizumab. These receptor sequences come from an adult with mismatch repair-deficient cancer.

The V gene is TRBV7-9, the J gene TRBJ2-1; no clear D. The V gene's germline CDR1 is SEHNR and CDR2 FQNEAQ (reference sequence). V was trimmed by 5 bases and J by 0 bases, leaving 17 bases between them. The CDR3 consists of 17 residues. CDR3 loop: CASSPIRSASSYNEQFF. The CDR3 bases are TGTGCCAGCAGCCCCATTAGGAGCGCGAGCTCCTACAATGAGCAGTTCTTC.

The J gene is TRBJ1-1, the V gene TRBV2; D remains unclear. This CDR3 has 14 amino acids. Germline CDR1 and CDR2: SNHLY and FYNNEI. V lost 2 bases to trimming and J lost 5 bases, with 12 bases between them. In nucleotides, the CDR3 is TGTGCCAGCAGTGAACCCAGAGTGGAAACTGAAGCTTTCTTT. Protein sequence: CASSEPRVETEAFF.

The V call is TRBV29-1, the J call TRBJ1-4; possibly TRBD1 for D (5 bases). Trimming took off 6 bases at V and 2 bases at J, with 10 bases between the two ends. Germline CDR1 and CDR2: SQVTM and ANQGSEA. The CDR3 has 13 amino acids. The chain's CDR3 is CSVQGATNEKLFF. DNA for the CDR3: TGCAGCGTCCAGGGAGCTACTAATGAAAAACTGTTTTTT.

CDR3 sequence reads: CASSTSPGYNEQFF. The CDR3 DNA reads as TGTGCCAGCAGCACGAGTCCAGGCTACAATGAGCAGTTCTTC. V usage is TRBV7-9 and J usage is TRBJ2-1; D uncertain. V was pared by 5 bases and J by 3 bases, with 11 bases between. The germline V gene encodes CDR1 SEHNR and CDR2 FQNEAQ (reference sequence). CDR3 length: 14 amino acids.

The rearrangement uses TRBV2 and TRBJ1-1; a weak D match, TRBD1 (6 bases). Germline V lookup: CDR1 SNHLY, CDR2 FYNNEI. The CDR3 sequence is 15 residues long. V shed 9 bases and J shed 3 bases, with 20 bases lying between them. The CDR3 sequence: CARGNREVEDTEAFF. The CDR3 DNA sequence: TGTGCCAGGGGTAACAGGGAGGTTGAGGACACTGAAGCTTTCTTT.

The CDR3 sequence: CASSLDWRGDEQFF. DNA of the CDR3: TGTGCCAGCAGCTTAGATTGGCGCGGGGATGAGCAGTTCTTC. The chain couples TRBV7-9 to TRBJ2-1; tentative D call: TRBD2 (6 bases). V was shortened by 1 base and J by 8 bases, with 12 bases between the two germline ends. CDR3 length: 14 amino acids. The germline CDR1 and CDR2 sequences are SEHNR and FQNEAQ (reference sequence).

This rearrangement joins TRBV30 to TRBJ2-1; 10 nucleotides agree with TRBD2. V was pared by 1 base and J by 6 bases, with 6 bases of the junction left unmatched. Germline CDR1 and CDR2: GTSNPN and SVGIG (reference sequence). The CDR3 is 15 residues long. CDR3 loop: CAWSALAGDLNEQFF. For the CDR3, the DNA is TGTGCCTGGAGTGCCCTAGCGGGAGATCTCAATGAGCAGTTCTTC.

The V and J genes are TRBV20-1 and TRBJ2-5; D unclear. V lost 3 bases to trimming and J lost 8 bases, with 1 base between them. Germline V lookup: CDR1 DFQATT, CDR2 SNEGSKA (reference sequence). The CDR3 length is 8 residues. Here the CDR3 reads CSASTQYF. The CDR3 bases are TGCAGTGCTAGTACCCAGTACTTC.

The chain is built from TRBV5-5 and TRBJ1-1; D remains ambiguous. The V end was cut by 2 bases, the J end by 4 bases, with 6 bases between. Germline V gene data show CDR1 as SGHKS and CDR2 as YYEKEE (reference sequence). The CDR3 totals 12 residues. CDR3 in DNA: TGTGCCAGCAGCTTACACCTCACTGAAGCTTTCTTT. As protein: CASSLHLTEAFF.

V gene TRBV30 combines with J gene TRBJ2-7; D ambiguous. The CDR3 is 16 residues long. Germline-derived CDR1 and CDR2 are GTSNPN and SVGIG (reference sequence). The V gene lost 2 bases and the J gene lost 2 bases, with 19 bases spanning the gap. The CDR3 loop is CAWSPNLGSFPYEQYF. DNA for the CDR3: TGTGCCTGGAGTCCAAATCTAGGGTCTTTCCCCTACGAGCAGTACTTC.

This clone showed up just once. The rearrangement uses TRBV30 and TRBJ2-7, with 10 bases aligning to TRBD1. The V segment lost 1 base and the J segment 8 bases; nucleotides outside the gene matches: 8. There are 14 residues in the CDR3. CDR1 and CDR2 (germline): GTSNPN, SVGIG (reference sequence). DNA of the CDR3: TGTGCCTGGAGTGCCGGGACAGGGGCAAACAAGCAGTACTTC. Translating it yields CAWSAGTGANKQYF.